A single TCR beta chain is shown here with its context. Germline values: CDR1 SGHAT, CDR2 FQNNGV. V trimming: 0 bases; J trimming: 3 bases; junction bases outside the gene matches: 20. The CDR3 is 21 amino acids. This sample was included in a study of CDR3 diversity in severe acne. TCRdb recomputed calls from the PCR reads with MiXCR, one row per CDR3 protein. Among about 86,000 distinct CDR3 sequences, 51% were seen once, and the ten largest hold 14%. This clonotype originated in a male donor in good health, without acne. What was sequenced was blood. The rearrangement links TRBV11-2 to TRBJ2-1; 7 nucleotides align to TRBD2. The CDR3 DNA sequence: TGTGCCAGCAGCTTAGATCTAACTAGCGTTGAAGAGGGGTTGATCTACAATGAGCAGTTCTTC. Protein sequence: CASSLDLTSVEEGLIYNEQFF.